A selection of T cell receptor beta chains follows, all from one sample in a study of OX40 agonist ivuxolimab in advanced cancers. Using immunoSEQ multiplex PCR, the repertoire was profiled, and TCRdb retains in-frame clones only, with some absent. This sample has approximately 70,000 clones, with 86% found just once. Sample: CD4+ or CD8+ T cells sorted from blood, taken in a trial of the OX40 agonist ivuxolimab. The origin of the receptors is an adult with an advanced solid tumor such as melanoma, head and neck, liver or kidney cancer. CDR3s include the opening cysteine and the closing phenylalanine or tryptophan. The D gene is left open where the match is weak. Clone size is not always given. Where it is, it says once, few, many or a class for expanded clones.

D gene: TRBD2
J gene: TRBJ2-3
V gene: TRBV5-4
clone size: .
CDR3 protein: CASSFGSGGHGTQYF
CDR3 DNA: TGTGCCAGCAGCTTTGGTAGCGGGGGTCATGGTACGCAGTATTTT

D gene: .
J gene: TRBJ2-7
V gene: TRBV7-8
clone size: once
CDR3 protein: CASSMRFSDPGYEQYF
CDR3 DNA: TGTGCCAGCAGTATGAGGTTCAGCGATCCAGGCTACGAGCAGTACTTC

D gene: .
J gene: TRBJ1-2
V gene: TRBV5-6
clone size: .
CDR3 protein: CASSLGWQGTGYTF
CDR3 DNA: TGTGCCAGCAGCTTGGGATGGCAGGGGACTGGCTACACCTTC

D gene: .
J gene: TRBJ2-5
V gene: TRBV12-5
clone size: .
CDR3 protein: CASGLAPETQYF
CDR3 DNA: TGTGCTAGTGGTTTGGCCCCAGAGACCCAGTACTTC

D gene: TRBD2
J gene: TRBJ2-5
V gene: TRBV5-6
clone size: .
CDR3 protein: CASSLTSAGETQYF
CDR3 DNA: TGTGCCAGCAGCTTGACTAGCGCCGGTGAGACCCAGTACTTC

D gene: .
J gene: TRBJ1-4
V gene: TRBV28
clone size: .
CDR3 protein: CASSSVSQKGEKLFF
CDR3 DNA: TGTGCCAGCAGTTCCGTGTCCCAGAAGGGTGAAAAACTGTTTTTT

D gene: .
J gene: TRBJ1-4
V gene: TRBV9
clone size: .
CDR3 protein: CASSVGGQRNEKLFF
CDR3 DNA: TGTGCCAGCAGCGTAGGTGGACAGAGGAATGAAAAACTGTTTTTT

D gene: TRBD1
J gene: TRBJ2-6
V gene: TRBV7-8
clone size: .
CDR3 protein: CASSLGTGNSGANVLTF
CDR3 DNA: TGTGCCAGCAGCTTAGGGACAGGGAACTCTGGGGCCAACGTCCTGACTTTC

D gene: .
J gene: TRBJ2-2
V gene: TRBV29-1
clone size: .
CDR3 protein: CSVSEARAGELFF
CDR3 DNA: TGCAGCGTTTCGGAGGCCCGAGCCGGGGAGCTGTTTTTT

D gene: TRBD1
J gene: TRBJ1-5
V gene: TRBV5-8
clone size: .
CDR3 protein: CASNIRQGGGQPQHF
CDR3 DNA: TGTGCCAGCAACATCCGACAGGGGGGAGGTCAGCCCCAGCATTTT

D gene: .
J gene: TRBJ1-1
V gene: TRBV5-1
clone size: .
CDR3 protein: CASSYDPNTEAFF
CDR3 DNA: TGCGCCAGCAGCTACGACCCGAACACTGAAGCTTTCTTT

D gene: TRBD2
J gene: TRBJ2-5
V gene: TRBV11-3
clone size: .
CDR3 protein: CASSARTGGGQETQYF
CDR3 DNA: TGTGCCAGCAGCGCCCGGACTGGCGGGGGGCAAGAGACCCAGTACTTC

D gene: TRBD2
J gene: TRBJ2-7
V gene: TRBV7-9
clone size: .
CDR3 protein: CASSLGGTVWDEQYF
CDR3 DNA: TGTGCCAGCAGCTTGGGGGGGACGGTGTGGGACGAGCAGTACTTC

D gene: TRBD1
J gene: TRBJ1-2
V gene: TRBV6-6
clone size: .
CDR3 protein: CASSLGQNYGYTF
CDR3 DNA: TGTGCCAGCAGTCTGGGACAGAACTATGGCTACACCTTC

D gene: .
J gene: TRBJ2-5
V gene: TRBV6-5
clone size: once
CDR3 protein: CASLRGETQYF
CDR3 DNA: TGTGCCAGCCTGAGGGGAGAGACCCAGTACTTC

D gene: TRBD1
J gene: TRBJ1-5
V gene: TRBV10-3
clone size: once
CDR3 protein: CAISGGGTGGNQPQHF
CDR3 DNA: TGTGCCATCAGTGGTGGGGGGACAGGTGGCAATCAGCCCCAGCATTTT

D gene: .
J gene: TRBJ1-1
V gene: TRBV6-5
clone size: .
CDR3 protein: CASSFDRDHKAFF
CDR3 DNA: TGTGCCAGCAGTTTCGACCGGGATCATAAAGCTTTCTTT

D gene: .
J gene: TRBJ1-2
V gene: TRBV7-2
clone size: .
CDR3 protein: CASGGRYGYTF
CDR3 DNA: TGTGCCAGCGGGGGCAGGTATGGCTACACCTTC

D gene: TRBD2
J gene: TRBJ2-3
V gene: TRBV5-1
clone size: .
CDR3 protein: CASSLVGRGGTDTQYF
CDR3 DNA: TGCGCCAGCAGCTTGGTGGGGCGGGGGGGCACAGATACGCAGTATTTT

D gene: .
J gene: TRBJ2-6
V gene: TRBV5-1
clone size: once
CDR3 protein: CASSLAVSGANVLTF
CDR3 DNA: TGCGCCAGCAGCTTGGCGGTATCTGGGGCCAACGTCCTGACTTTC

D gene: .
J gene: TRBJ2-5
V gene: TRBV11-2
clone size: once
CDR3 protein: CASSLEPEETQYF
CDR3 DNA: TGTGCCAGCAGCTTAGAGCCGGAGGAGACCCAGTACTTC

D gene: TRBD2
J gene: TRBJ2-7
V gene: TRBV5-4
clone size: .
CDR3 protein: CASSFIYGTSDYEQYF
CDR3 DNA: TGTGCCAGCAGCTTTATCTATGGGACTAGCGACTACGAGCAGTACTTC

D gene: .
J gene: TRBJ2-3
V gene: TRBV30
clone size: .
CDR3 protein: CAWSVGGAIFTDTQYF
CDR3 DNA: TGTGCCTGGAGTGTAGGGGGGGCGATTTTCACAGATACGCAGTATTTT

D gene: .
J gene: TRBJ1-1
V gene: TRBV18
clone size: few
CDR3 protein: CASFRVGGRTEAFF
CDR3 DNA: TGTGCCAGCTTCAGGGTCGGGGGACGAACTGAAGCTTTCTTT

D gene: TRBD1
J gene: TRBJ1-2
V gene: TRBV6-5
clone size: .
CDR3 protein: CASSFDRGYGYTF
CDR3 DNA: TGTGCCAGCAGTTTCGACAGGGGCTATGGCTACACCTTC

D gene: .
J gene: TRBJ1-1
V gene: TRBV6-6
clone size: .
CDR3 protein: CASSPTGFEAFF
CDR3 DNA: TGTGCCAGCAGCCCTACGGGGTTTGAAGCTTTCTTT

D gene: .
J gene: TRBJ1-5
V gene: TRBV7-9
clone size: .
CDR3 protein: CASSPSRTPIYQPQHF
CDR3 DNA: TGTGCCAGCAGCCCGTCGCGAACACCGATTTATCAGCCCCAGCATTTT

D gene: .
J gene: TRBJ1-6
V gene: TRBV28
clone size: few
CDR3 protein: CASIQEGRSPLHF
CDR3 DNA: TGTGCCAGCATCCAAGAAGGGAGATCACCCCTCCACTTT

D gene: TRBD2
J gene: TRBJ2-1
V gene: TRBV2
clone size: .
CDR3 protein: CATTTSGANEQFF
CDR3 DNA: TGTGCCACAACGACTAGCGGGGCCAATGAGCAGTTCTTC

D gene: TRBD2
J gene: TRBJ2-3
V gene: TRBV5-1
clone size: .
CDR3 protein: CASSLVPLAGGRTDTQYF
CDR3 DNA: TGCGCCAGCAGCTTGGTCCCTCTAGCGGGGGGCCGCACAGATACGCAGTATTTT